This T cell receptor (beta chain) emerged from a study of beta chain features in type 1 diabetes. Findings and caveats of the study: Any HLA type influence on TCRB rearrangement was left unresolved here. A closer apparent resemblance between naive, central memory and Treg TCRB repertoires was seen in patients than in healthy donors. Moderate but significant shortening of TCRB CDR3s was recorded in all four CD4+ subsets from Type 1 diabetes patients.

This clone has more than one count but fewer than ten. Antigen unknown. The single heparinised draw taken from each donor contained about 100 mL of blood on average. Of the isolated RNA, all was reverse transcribed, and so the sequenced material was expressed TCRB transcripts. Data came from immunoSEQ multiplex PCR; TCRdb stores just in-frame clones and leaves some out. The data contain a few hundred thousand clones, over 7.5% of them seen just once; the ten biggest clones take up 0.03% to 0.035%. V lost 2 bases to trimming and J lost 3 bases, with 10 bases between them. The CDR3 sequence is 14 residues long. Germline assignment: CDR1 MDHEN and CDR2 SYDVKM.

The sample consisted of naive CD4+ T cells from blood. The receptor was isolated from a young woman in good health. The genes are TRBV28 and TRBJ1-2; tentative D call: TRBD1 (6 bases). The CDR3 reads CASSLGGRYYGYTF. The CDR3, as DNA: TGTGCCAGCAGTTTAGGGGGCCGCTACTATGGCTACACCTTC.